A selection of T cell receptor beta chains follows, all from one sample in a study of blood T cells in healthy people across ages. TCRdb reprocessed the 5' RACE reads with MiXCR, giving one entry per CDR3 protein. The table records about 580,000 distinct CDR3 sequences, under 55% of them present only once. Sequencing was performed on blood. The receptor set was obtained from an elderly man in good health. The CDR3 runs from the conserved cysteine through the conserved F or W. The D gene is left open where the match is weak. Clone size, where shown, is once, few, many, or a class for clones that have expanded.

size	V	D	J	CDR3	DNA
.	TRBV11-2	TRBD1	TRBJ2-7	CASSRPGTAEQYF	TGTGCCAGCAGCCGTCCCGGGACAGCCGAGCAGTACTTC
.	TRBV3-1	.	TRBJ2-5	CASTGGKQGYNEQYF	TGTGCCAGCACCGGGGGAAAACAGGGATACAATGAGCAGTACTTC
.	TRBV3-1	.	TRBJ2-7	CASSQDRGGGQYF	TGTGCCAGCAGCCAAGATCGAGGGGGTGGGCAGTACTTC
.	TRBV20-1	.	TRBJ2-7	CSASWGRTYEQYF	TGCAGTGCTAGTTGGGGCAGAACCTACGAGCAGTACTTC
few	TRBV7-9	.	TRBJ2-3	CASSLGTPEDTQYF	TGTGCCAGCAGCTTAGGGACTCCGGAAGATACGCAGTATTTT
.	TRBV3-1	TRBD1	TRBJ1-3	CASSPQGTGNTIYF	TGTGCCAGCAGCCCACAGGGGACTGGAAACACCATATATTTT
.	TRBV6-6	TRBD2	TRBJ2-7	CASRGTSDSYEQYF	TGTGCCAGCAGGGGGACTAGCGACTCCTACGAGCAGTACTTC
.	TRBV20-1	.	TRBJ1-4	CSARGAEGTATNEKLFF	TGCAGTGCTAGAGGGGCGGAGGGAACGGCAACTAATGAAAAACTGTTTTTT
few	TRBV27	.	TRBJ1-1	CASSLARQASNTEAFF	TGTGCCAGCAGTCTCGCCAGGCAAGCCTCGAACACTGAAGCTTTCTTT
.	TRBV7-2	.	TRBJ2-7	CASSEAGSSYEQYF	TGTGCCAGCAGCGAGGCAGGGAGCTCCTACGAGCAGTACTTC
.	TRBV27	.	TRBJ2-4	CASSSGGGARSQQYF	TGTGCCAGCAGTTCCGGTGGGGGGGCCCGTTCCCAGCAGTACTTC
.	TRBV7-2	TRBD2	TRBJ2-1	CASSPRGGQNEQFF	TGTGCCAGCAGCCCGCGGGGGGGCCAGAATGAGCAGTTCTTC
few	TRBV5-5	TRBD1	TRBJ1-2	CASSLRTGEGYTF	TGTGCCAGCAGCTTGAGAACAGGGGAAGGCTACACCTTC
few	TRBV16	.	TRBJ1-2	CASSQARGQNYGYTF	TGTGCCAGCAGCCAAGCGAGGGGTCAAAACTATGGCTACACCTTC
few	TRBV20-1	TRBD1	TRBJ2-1	CSATTGTGSNEQFF	TGCAGTGCTACGACCGGGACAGGATCCAATGAGCAGTTCTTC
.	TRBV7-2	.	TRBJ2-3	CASSLKGPTDTQYF	TGTGCCAGCAGCTTAAAGGGGCCCACAGATACGCAGTATTTT
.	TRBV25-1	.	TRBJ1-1	CASSEFEAGRIAFF	TGTGCCAGCAGTGAATTCGAAGCAGGTCGCATAGCTTTCTTT
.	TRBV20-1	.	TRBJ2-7	CSAPSGTVWYEQYF	TGCAGTGCTCCAAGTGGGACCGTATGGTACGAGCAGTACTTC
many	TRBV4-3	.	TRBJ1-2	CASSITGRADYGYTF	TGCGCCAGCAGCATCACCGGCAGGGCTGACTATGGCTACACCTTC
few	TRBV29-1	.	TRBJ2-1	CSAGFGEQFF	TGCAGCGCAGGGTTTGGTGAGCAGTTCTTC
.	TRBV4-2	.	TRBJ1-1	CASSQDPGHEAFF	TGTGCCAGCAGCCAAGATCCCGGACATGAAGCTTTCTTT
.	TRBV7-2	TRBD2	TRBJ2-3	CASSLRGVNTDTQYF	TGTGCCAGCAGCCTCCGGGGGGTCAACACAGATACGCAGTATTTT
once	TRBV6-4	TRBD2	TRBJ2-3	CASSPSGGFSADTQYF	TGTGCCAGCAGCCCTAGCGGGGGATTTAGCGCAGATACGCAGTATTTT